A single sample gave rise to the 22 T cell receptor beta chains below, sequenced in a study of shared clonotypes between healthy human individuals. TCRdb's copy holds only in-frame clones and misses some; the assay was immunoSEQ multiplex PCR. The sample shows over 95,000 clones, roughly 70% of them seen only once. The sequencing sample was made of memory CD8+ T cells sorted from blood. Described subset: CD45RO+ cells pooled with CCR7-negative TemRA cells. Source of these receptors: a woman in her thirties in good health.

V usage is TRBV10-3 and J usage is TRBJ2-7; D gene uncertain. The germline gives CDR1 ENHRY, CDR2 SYGVKD. The V gene lost 6 bases and the J gene lost 2 bases, with 17 bases spanning the gap. The CDR3 runs to 15 residues. CDR3 in DNA: TGTGCCATCAGCCCACCCCTACCGACCCCCTACGAGCAGTACTTC. Translated: CAISPPLPTPYEQYF.

This chain links TRBV7-2 with TRBJ2-1; 10 nucleotides match TRBD2. CDR1 is SGHTA, CDR2 FQGNSA, per germline. The CDR3 has 16 amino acids. V lost 2 bases and J lost 9; bases outside the gene matches: 10. The CDR3 here is CASSLRSGRARGEQFF. The CDR3 DNA sequence: TGTGCCAGCAGCTTACGAAGCGGGAGGGCCCGAGGTGAGCAGTTCTTC.

The chain couples TRBV11-2 to TRBJ2-7; 9 bases agree with TRBD2. The J segment lost 4 bases and the V segment lost 3 bases, leaving 4 bases of the junction unmatched. Germline V gene sequence: CDR1 SGHAT, CDR2 FQNNGV. This CDR3 is built from 14 residues. The CDR3 bases are TGTGCCAGCAGCTTCCGCGGGAGGGGTTACGAGCAGTACTTC. Amino acids: CASSFRGRGYEQYF.

Points on this clone: The junction and the germline gene differ at one end; a read error may be behind it. The J gene is TRBJ2-2, the V gene TRBV6-4, with D perhaps matching TRBD1 (5 bases). CDR1 MRHNA and CDR2 SNTAGT come from the germline V gene. The CDR3 runs to 15 residues. The CDR3, as DNA: TGTGCCAGCAGTTACTCTAGACAGTCCACCGGGGAGCTGTTTTTT. Protein product: CASSYSRQSTGELFF.

The chain recombines TRBV28 with TRBJ2-2; D is uncertain. The CDR3 runs 12 residues. Trimming stripped 6 bases from V and 4 bases from J, with 6 bases between. In germline, CDR1 is MDHEN, CDR2 SYDVKM. The CDR3 loop reads CASRGLTGELFF. The CDR3 region has the DNA TGTGCCAGCAGGGGCCTCACCGGGGAGCTGTTTTTT.

The V gene is TRBV19, the J gene TRBJ2-1, with D possibly TRBD1 on 5 matching bases. Trimming took off 3 bases at V and 4 bases at J, with 16 bases between the two ends. From germline, CDR1 is LNHDA and CDR2 SQIVND (reference sequence). This CDR3 is 16 amino acids long. The CDR3 coding sequence is TGTGCCAGTAGTATTACAGGTCAGGGCCGATACAATGAGCAGTTCTTC. Protein: CASSITGQGRYNEQFF.

About this clone itself: One end of the junction does not line up with germline, which may come from a read error. This chain joins TRBV18 and TRBJ1-4; D call uncertain. Germline-derived CDR1 and CDR2 are KGHSH and LQKENI. This CDR3 is built from 15 residues. The CDR3 nucleotides are TGTGCCAGCTCACCAACCGGGCCCACTAGTGAAAAACTGTTTTTT. This codes for CASSPTGPTSEKLFF.

This clone showed up just a few times. The gene calls are TRBV2 and TRBJ2-3; D perhaps matches TRBD2 (5 bases). V was cut by 4 bases and J by 5 bases, with 25 bases left in between. Germline V lookup: CDR1 SNHLY, CDR2 FYNNEI. This CDR3 is 18 amino acids long. For the CDR3, the DNA is TGTGCCAGCAGTGGCCCGGCGCCCGAAGCGGCTGCGGGAGATACGCAGTATTTT. Residues: CASSGPAPEAAAGDTQYF.

The chain couples TRBV5-8 to TRBJ1-1; D call uncertain. Germline lookup yields CDR1 SGHTS and CDR2 YDEGEE. This CDR3 contains 14 residues. The germline V and J ends were trimmed by 2 bases and 1 base, with 9 bases remaining between them. CDR3 in amino acids: CASSFGHPNTEAFF. Written as DNA, the CDR3 is TGTGCCAGCAGCTTCGGGCACCCGAACACTGAAGCTTTCTTT.

This chain connects TRBV19 to TRBJ2-1, with TRBD1 identical over 8 bases. The CDR3 has 14 residues. The germline gives CDR1 LNHDA, CDR2 SQIVND (reference sequence). V dropped 4 bases and J dropped 7; count of bases not matched to a gene: 6. The CDR3 reads CASSTWTGRNEQFF. CDR3 DNA sequence: TGTGCCAGTAGTACCTGGACAGGGAGGAATGAGCAGTTCTTC.

This clone was counted at least ten times. The chain joins TRBV7-3 to TRBJ2-7; D remains unclear. This CDR3 region has 15 residues. CDR1 is SGHTA, CDR2 FQGTGA, per germline. Trimming removed 2 bases from V and 3 bases from J, with 14 bases in between. The CDR3, as DNA: TGTGCCAGCAGCTTAGGTTTGGGTGAAGGCTACGAGCAGTACTTC. Encoded protein: CASSLGLGEGYEQYF. Filled out from reference TRBV7-3 and TRBJ2-7, the complete variable domain reads GAGVSQTPSNKVTEKGKYVELRCDPISGHTALYWYRQSLGQGPEFLIYFQGTGAADDSGLPNDRFFAVRPEGSVSTLKIQRTERGDSAVYLCASSLGLGEGYEQYFGPGTRLTVT.

The rearrangement links TRBV11-2 to TRBJ1-5; D gene unclear. Between the trimmed V and J ends, which lost 0 bases and 1 base, there was a span of 7 bases. The CDR3 consists of 15 residues. Germline loops: CDR1 SGHAT, CDR2 FQNNGV. CDR3 nucleotides: TGTGCCAGCAGCTTAGACGGAATCAGCAATCAGCCCCAGCATTTT. Translation: CASSLDGISNQPQHF.

The chain recombines TRBV6-1 with TRBJ2-6; D gene unclear. V lost 4 bases, J lost 0 bases, and 7 bases lay in between. CDR3 length: 15 residues. Germline loops: CDR1 MNHNS, CDR2 SASEGT. The CDR3 spells CASSARSSGANVLTF. CDR3 DNA: TGTGCCAGCAGTGCCCGGAGCTCTGGGGCCAACGTCCTGACTTTC.

A note on this clone: The same CDR3 arises from other DNA sequences in this sample as well. The chain couples TRBV6-1 to TRBJ2-7; 9 bases fit TRBD1. The CDR3 consists of 13 residues. The J segment lost 3 bases and the V segment lost 7 bases, leaving 4 bases of the junction unmatched. Germline V gene lookup returns CDR1 MNHNS and CDR2 SASEGT. The CDR3 region has the DNA TGTGCCAGCACGGGACAGGGAGGCTACGAGCAGTACTTC. It specifies CASTGQGGYEQYF.

The V and J genes are TRBV5-6 and TRBJ1-4; 9 positions agree with TRBD1. The CDR3 runs 15 residues. Germline loops: CDR1 SGHDT, CDR2 YYEEEE. J lost 6 bases, V lost 0 bases, and 3 bases had no gene match. CDR3 DNA sequence: TGTGCCAGCAGCTTGGCCGGACAGGGGCATGAAAAACTGTTTTTT. Translating it yields CASSLAGQGHEKLFF.

The rearrangement uses TRBV5-4 and TRBJ1-3, with a weak D call TRBD1 (5 bases). This CDR3 has 17 amino acids. From germline, CDR1 is SGHNT and CDR2 YYREEE (reference sequence). V was shortened by 0 bases and J by 4 bases, with 17 bases between the two germline ends. CDR3 DNA sequence: TGTGCCAGCAGCTTGGGGGGCGCCGCAGGGTACGGAAACACCATATATTTT. The encoded protein is CASSLGGAAGYGNTIYF.

This chain uses TRBV16 with TRBJ1-2; 7 positions match TRBD1. This CDR3 has 15 residues. CDR1 KGHSY and CDR2 FQNENV come from the germline V gene. The J segment lost 8 bases and the V segment lost 2 bases, leaving 11 bases of the junction unmatched. The CDR3 coding sequence is TGTGCCAGCAGCCAAGCGGACAGGCCGTTGATGGGCTACACCTTC. Its protein is CASSQADRPLMGYTF.

The chain joins TRBV7-7 to TRBJ2-1; D tentatively fits TRBD1 or TRBD2 (5 bases each). Trimming stripped 5 bases from V and 6 bases from J, with 17 bases between. Germline V gives CDR1 SSHAT, CDR2 FNYEAQ (reference sequence). This CDR3 has 15 amino acids. The CDR3 is CASSHRDHAGNEQFF. Here the CDR3 DNA reads TGTGCCAGCAGCCACCGGGACCACGCTGGCAATGAGCAGTTCTTC.

This chain connects TRBV25-1 to TRBJ2-7; the D is unclear. The V and J ends lost 2 bases and 6 bases respectively, with 17 bases between them. The CDR3 has 15 amino acids. From germline, CDR1 is MGHDK and CDR2 SYGVNS. CDR3 amino acids: CASSEDHLPKSEQYF. DNA of the CDR3: TGTGCCAGCAGTGAAGACCACCTCCCAAAATCCGAGCAGTACTTC.

In this sample, this clone turned up a few times. This chain joins TRBV5-6 and TRBJ1-2; no definite D call. This CDR3 contains 13 residues. Germline CDR1 is SGHDT and CDR2 is YYEEEE. The V and J ends lost 1 base and 3 bases respectively, with 7 bases between them. The CDR3, as DNA: TGTGCCAGCAGCTTGATCCGATACTATGGCTACACCTTC. It translates to CASSLIRYYGYTF.

This clone was counted ten times or more. Here the CDR3 reads CASSSRDGISEQYF. The DNA for the CDR3 is TGTGCCAGCAGTTCACGGGACGGGATAAGCGAGCAGTACTTC. The chain uses TRBV7-2 and TRBJ2-7, with D perhaps matching TRBD1 or TRBD2 (5 bases each). CDR1 is SGHTA and CDR2 is FQGNSA in the germline V gene. The CDR3 sequence is 14 residues long. With 6 bases removed from V and 6 bases from J, the gap between germline ends came to 18 bases.

This clone was detected only once. V and J are TRBV28 and TRBJ1-4; no clear D. The germline V gene has CDR1 MDHEN and CDR2 SYDVKM. With 7 bases removed from V and 0 bases from J, the gap between germline ends came to 9 bases. CDR3 length equals 14 residues. CDR3 nucleotide sequence: TGTGCCAGCACCCCCGCAGCAACTAATGAAAAACTGTTTTTT. Encoded protein: CASTPAATNEKLFF.